Only one count was recorded for the clone carrying this T cell receptor (beta chain). In the study's own analysis: Amplified reference gene primers provided the basis for estimating nucleated cell counts. Sequencing was performed with immunoSEQ multiplex PCR; in TCRdb, only in-frame clones are kept and a portion is missing. The V and J calls and clone size were taken over from that table, and D and trimming were inferred from the DNA. The sample includes roughly 300,000 clones, more than 75% of them seen just once. The source of the sample is a study of blood T cell repertoires in COVID-19. Overall study context: The United States, Italy and Spain supplied acute and convalescent COVID-19 samples. PBMCs, B-cell-depleted T cells, or T cells were the source of the cDNA or gDNA that made up the material.

V was shortened by 0 bases and J by 4 bases, with 6 bases between the two germline ends. This CDR3 has 13 amino acids. Germline V gives CDR1 SGHNT, CDR2 YENEEA. V and J are TRBV11-3 and TRBJ2-5; D remains ambiguous. The TCR was taken from a woman between 50 and 59 years old who had recovered from COVID-19. The specimen sequenced was peripheral blood. The DNA for the CDR3 is TGTGCCAGCAGCTTAGAGGCAGGAGAGACCCAGTACTTC. This encodes CASSLEAGETQYF.